This TCR beta chain was identified during a study of CD8+ T cells in alopecia areata. Whole-study results and caveats: Compared with normal scalp, lesional scalp had higher clonality and more expanded CD8+ clones.

RNA was extracted and reverse transcribed into cDNA as the sequencing template. Profiling relied on immunoSEQ multiplex PCR, and the TCRdb table lists in-frame clones only, not all of them. The sample has some 120,000 clones, about 50% seen once. Alopecia areata patients gave lesional scalp punch biopsies and peripheral blood samples. Regarding this clone: Its antigen is undetermined.

The TCR sequence derives from a human donor with alopecia areata. The specimen was NKG2D-low CD8+ T cells sorted from blood.

The CDR3: CAWLAGGHEDTQYF. The CDR3 DNA follows: TGTGCCTGGCTAGCGGGGGGCCATGAAGATACGCAGTATTTT. This chain uses TRBV30 with TRBJ2-3; 11 bases are shared with TRBD2. The CDR3 sequence is 14 residues long. CDR1 is GTSNPN and CDR2 is SVGIG in the germline V gene (reference sequence). The ends lost 5 bases at V and 5 bases at J; junction bases unmatched: 6.